One sample yielded the 10 T cell receptor beta chains listed below, sequenced in a study of blood T cell repertoires in COVID-19. Produced via immunoSEQ multiplex PCR; TCRdb's table is partial and in-frame only. The sample records 250,000 to 300,000 clones, around four fifths being singletons. Source material: peripheral blood. Every receptor here comes from a man between 60 and 75 years old who had recovered from COVID-19.

The chain links TRBV27 to TRBJ1-6; the D gene is possibly TRBD1 (6 bases). V was shortened by 4 bases and J by 10 bases, with 23 bases between the two germline ends. Germline V lookup: CDR1 MNHEY, CDR2 SMNVEV (reference sequence). CDR3 length: 17 amino acids. CDR3 sequence (DNA): TGTGCCAGCAGTTCAACAACACAGGGCCTAGTGACCTCACCCCTCCACTTT. Translation: CASSSTTQGLVTSPLHF.

This chain links TRBV10-1 with TRBJ1-2; maybe TRBD1 (6 bases). Per the germline V gene, CDR1 is WNHNN and CDR2 is SYGVQD (reference sequence). Trimming shortened V by 10 bases and J by 8 bases, and 17 bases separated the two germline ends. The CDR3 is made up of 12 amino acids. CDR3 region: CAIPAGVGGYTF. The DNA of the CDR3 is TGCGCCATCCCGGCAGGGGTGGGCGGCTACACCTTC.

The rearrangement joins TRBV7-2 to TRBJ2-3; 7 nucleotides agree with TRBD2. CDR3 size: 16 residues. Trimming cost V 3 bases and J 6 bases; bases outside gene matches: 12. Germline V lookup: CDR1 SGHTA, CDR2 FQGNSA. CDR3 region: CASSFQAGTRGDTQYF. CDR3 DNA: TGTGCCAGCAGCTTTCAAGCGGGGACCCGGGGGGATACGCAGTATTTT.

This chain connects TRBV25-1 to TRBJ1-6; the match to TRBD1 covers 8 bases. V trimming: 0 bases; J trimming: 7 bases; junction bases outside the gene matches: 11. CDR1 and CDR2 (germline): MGHDK, SYGVNS. The CDR3 has 18 residues. CDR3 residues: CASSEYWVRGDRNSPLHF. CDR3 DNA sequence: TGTGCCAGCAGTGAATATTGGGTTCGGGGGGACAGGAATTCACCCCTCCACTTT. Full variable domain (outside the CDR3, taken from reference TRBV25-1 and TRBJ1-6): EADIYQTPRYLVIGTGKKITLECSQTMGHDKMYWYQQDPGMELHLIHYSYGVNSTEKGDLSSESTVSRIRTEHFPLTLESARPSHTSQYLCASSEYWVRGDRNSPLHFGNGTRLTVT.

V is TRBV7-2 and J is TRBJ2-2; 15 bases map to TRBD2. Germline values: CDR1 SGHTA, CDR2 FQGNSA. With V trimmed by 4 bases and J by 0 bases, 6 bases remained unmatched. This CDR3 is built from 19 residues. The CDR3 coding sequence is TGTGCCAGCAGCTCCCCGGGACTAGCGGGGGGCTCGAACACCGGGGAGCTGTTTTTT. Encoded protein: CASSSPGLAGGSNTGELFF.

Here the CDR3 reads CASSQRTEAFF. The CDR3 DNA is TGTGCCAGCTCGCAGCGGACTGAAGCTTTCTTT. The chain is built from TRBV18 and TRBJ1-1, with D uncertain. CDR1 is KGHSH and CDR2 is LQKENI in the germline V gene. Trimming cost V 6 bases and J 5 bases, with 7 bases left between them. The CDR3 covers 11 residues.

The chain uses TRBV30 and TRBJ1-6; 8 nucleotides agree with TRBD1. The V gene's germline CDR1 is GTSNPN and CDR2 SVGIG (reference sequence). The CDR3 is 15 residues long. The V segment lost 3 bases and the J segment 4 bases; nucleotides outside the gene matches: 5. CDR3 in amino acids: CAWRGTGPYNSPLHF. The CDR3 nucleotides read TGTGCCTGGAGAGGGACAGGACCATATAATTCACCCCTCCACTTT.

In this sample, this clone turned up once. The chain links TRBV18 to TRBJ1-2; TRBD1 matches at 7 bases. The CDR3 is 14 amino acids. The ends lost 8 bases at V and 4 bases at J; junction bases unmatched: 10. Germline V gives CDR1 KGHSH, CDR2 LQKENI. The CDR3 spells CASSNVRGAYGYTF. CDR3 DNA: TGTGCCAGCAGCAATGTCAGGGGGGCCTATGGCTACACCTTC. The full variable domain, in which reference TRBV18 and TRBJ1-2 provide the parts outside the CDR3, is NAGVMQNPRHLVRRRGQEARLRCSPMKGHSHVYWYRQLPEEGLKFMVYLQKENIIDESGMPKERFSAEFPKEGPSILRIQQVVRGDSAAYFCASSNVRGAYGYTFGSGTRLTVV.

The CDR3 coding sequence is TGTGCCAGCAGCTCCGTGGCGGGGGGGCCTCGGGAGCAGTACTTC. The encoded protein is CASSSVAGGPREQYF. This chain links TRBV3-1 (or the pseudogene TRBV3-2) with TRBJ2-7, with 9 bases lining up with TRBD2. The germline CDR1 and CDR2 sequences are LGHDT and YNNKEL (reference sequence). J was trimmed by 7 bases and V by 5 bases; bases with no gene match: 12. This CDR3 has 15 amino acids.

The rearrangement joins TRBV7-2 to TRBJ1-5; no firm D call. Germline CDR1 reads SGHTA; CDR2 reads FQGNSA. The ends were cut back, 1 base at V and 0 bases at J, with 7 bases in the middle. The CDR3 sequence is 15 residues long. CDR3 sequence (DNA): TGTGCCAGCAGCTTAGACACATATAGCAATCAGCCCCAGCATTTT. It translates to CASSLDTYSNQPQHF.